The rows below give T cell receptor beta chains drawn from one sample of a study of blood T cell repertoires in COVID-19. Assay used: immunoSEQ multiplex PCR; TCRdb lists only in-frame clones, some missing. The profile shows about 240,000 clones, about 90% of them singletons. The sample consisted of PBMCs or T cells enriched from blood (not recorded which). The receptors shown here come from a woman aged 40 to 55 with acute COVID-19. The CDR3 runs from the conserved cysteine through the conserved F or W. D genes are given only for firm matches. A row's size may be missing; if present it is once, few, many or a size class.

v_gene,j_gene,abundance,d_gene,CDR3aa,CDR3nt
TRBV30,TRBJ1-2,NA,NA,CAWAGGSYGYTF,TGTGCCTGGGCCGGGGGGAGCTATGGCTACACCTTC
TRBV2,TRBJ2-5,NA,NA,CARSDRRETQYF,TGTGCCCGATCTGACAGGCGGGAGACCCAGTACTTC
TRBV10-2,TRBJ2-7,NA,TRBD1,CASHTGTGSF,TGCGCCAGTCATACCGGGACAGGGTCCTTC
TRBV5-1,TRBJ2-7,NA,TRBD2,CASRARPGGPLEQYF,TGCGCCAGCAGAGCGCGACCGGGAGGGCCGTTAGAGCAGTACTTC
TRBV5-6,TRBJ2-1,NA,NA,CASSFRGLHEQFF,TGTGCCAGCAGCTTTAGAGGTCTCCATGAGCAGTTCTTC
TRBV7-9,TRBJ2-1,NA,TRBD2,CASSLEGGRVFF,TGTGCCAGCAGCTTAGAGGGCGGGAGGGTGTTCTTC
TRBV9,TRBJ1-1,NA,TRBD1,CASSVSGTENTEAFF,TGTGCCAGCAGCGTATCAGGGACAGAGAACACTGAAGCTTTCTTT
TRBV18,TRBJ2-1,NA,NA,CASSPPPRDKNEQFF,TGTGCCAGCTCACCACCCCCCCGGGATAAGAATGAGCAGTTCTTC
TRBV4-1,TRBJ2-2,NA,TRBD2,CASSQDAAGANTGELFF,TGCGCCAGCAGCCAAGATGCAGCGGGAGCGAACACCGGGGAGCTGTTTTTT
TRBV4-1,TRBJ2-7,NA,TRBD2,CASSLGTSSYEQYF,TGCGCCAGCAGCCTCGGGACTAGTTCTTACGAGCAGTACTTC
TRBV30,TRBJ2-7,NA,NA,CAWRAWTTSYEQYF,TGTGCCTGGAGAGCCTGGACTACCTCCTACGAGCAGTACTTC
TRBV5-6,TRBJ1-2,NA,TRBD1,CASSLRTGLYGYTF,TGTGCCAGCAGCTTGAGGACAGGCCTTTATGGCTACACCTTC
TRBV5-1,TRBJ1-2,NA,NA,CASSLAATRTDGYTF,TGCGCCAGCAGCTTGGCTGCGACGAGGACAGATGGCTACACCTTC
TRBV7-8,TRBJ2-3,NA,NA,CASVAVNSTDTQYF,TGTGCCAGCGTAGCGGTCAATAGCACAGATACGCAGTATTTT
TRBV2,TRBJ1-2,NA,NA,CASSEEITHYGYTF,TGTGCCAGCAGTGAAGAGATTACTCACTATGGCTACACCTTC
TRBV21-1,TRBJ2-7,NA,NA,CASSNSEVGSGITYEQYF,NA
TRBV7-9,TRBJ2-5,once,NA,CASSQWTDQETQYF,TGTGCCAGCAGCCAATGGACAGACCAAGAGACCCAGTACTTC
TRBV27,TRBJ2-7,NA,NA,CASSSYRDAYEQYF,TGTGCCAGCAGTAGTTACAGGGACGCCTACGAGCAGTACTTC
TRBV19,TRBJ1-2,NA,NA,CASMRSGSVGYTF,TGTGCCAGTATGCGTTCCGGGAGCGTGGGCTACACCTTC
TRBV2,TRBJ1-5,NA,TRBD1,CASSLLGQGRDDQPQHF,TGTGCCAGCAGCCTATTGGGACAGGGGAGGGACGATCAGCCCCAGCATTTT
TRBV12-3/TRBV12-4,TRBJ2-3,NA,NA,CASSPSTDTQYF,TGTGCCAGCAGTCCAAGCACAGATACGCAGTATTTT
TRBV28,TRBJ1-2,NA,NA,CASRPQGPASGYTF,TGTGCCAGCAGGCCACAGGGCCCGGCTTCTGGCTACACCTTC
TRBV11-2,TRBJ2-5,NA,TRBD2,CASSSASGRNMGETQYF,TGTGCCAGCAGCTCGGCTAGCGGGAGAAATATGGGCGAGACCCAGTACTTC
TRBV9,TRBJ2-1,NA,TRBD2,CASSVPVGLAGVGAQNDEQFF,TGTGCCAGCAGCGTCCCCGTGGGGCTAGCGGGAGTGGGGGCCCAAAACGATGAGCAGTTCTTC
TRBV5-1,TRBJ2-5,NA,TRBD1,CASSAGTAQETQYF,TGCGCCAGCAGCGCCGGGACAGCTCAAGAGACCCAGTACTTC
TRBV15,TRBJ2-1,NA,NA,CATSSFGVEQFF,TGTGCCACCAGCAGTTTCGGTGTTGAGCAGTTCTTC
TRBV4-1,TRBJ1-5,NA,NA,CASSQDTRGEPQHF,TGCGCCAGCAGCCAAGATACTCGGGGGGAGCCCCAGCATTTT
TRBV7-3,TRBJ2-1,NA,TRBD2,CASSPKGTSGRLNEQFF,TGTGCCAGCAGCCCAAAGGGGACTAGCGGGAGGTTGAATGAGCAGTTCTTC
TRBV6-1,TRBJ1-2,NA,NA,CASSELGNLYGYTF,TGTGCCAGCAGTGAACTAGGCAACTTATATGGCTACACCTTC
TRBV18,TRBJ1-5,NA,TRBD1,CASSTGVVQPQHF,TGTGCCAGCTCAACAGGGGTTGTGCAGCCCCAGCATTTT
TRBV5-1,TRBJ2-1,NA,TRBD2,CASSLGLAGGPLYEQFF,TGCGCCAGCAGCTTGGGACTAGCGGGAGGGCCATTATATGAGCAGTTCTTC
TRBV7-3,TRBJ2-7,NA,TRBD2,CASSFTTSGASYEQYF,TGTGCCAGCAGCTTTACGACTAGCGGGGCATCCTACGAGCAGTACTTC
TRBV18,TRBJ1-1,NA,NA,CASSPRQRNEAFF,TGTGCCAGCTCACCTAGACAGAGAAATGAAGCTTTCTTT
TRBV6-5,TRBJ2-7,few,NA,CASTRDFIPYEQYF,TGTGCCAGCACCCGGGACTTCATCCCCTACGAGCAGTACTTC
TRBV25-1,TRBJ2-1,NA,TRBD1,CASSQDRGSTLNEQFF,TGTGCCAGCAGCCAGGACAGGGGGAGTACACTCAATGAGCAGTTCTTC
TRBV19,TRBJ2-1,NA,TRBD2,CASSIFGTSINEQFF,TGTGCCAGTAGTATATTTGGGACTAGCATTAATGAGCAGTTCTTC